The entry that follows covers one T cell receptor beta chain sequence. The data are from a study of blood T cell repertoires in COVID-19. Study in general: PBMCs, B-cell-depleted T cells, or T cells provided the cDNA or gDNA that made up the material.

Sequencing used immunoSEQ multiplex PCR; TCRdb keeps in-frame clones, though not all of them. Of approximately 190,000 clones in the sample, around 80% were seen once. This CDR3 region has 15 residues. With 4 bases removed from V and 0 bases from J, the gap between germline ends came to 7 bases. The V gene's germline CDR1 is SGHNT and CDR2 YENEEA. Material for sequencing was peripheral blood. The receptor was derived from a human donor in a cohort sampled during active COVID-19. V is TRBV11-3 and J is TRBJ2-6; D ambiguous. The CDR3 sequence: CASSSSHSGANVLTF. CDR3 coding DNA: TGTGCCAGCAGCTCTTCACACTCTGGGGCCAACGTCCTGACTTTC.